This TCR beta chain was identified in a study of STAT3 mutations in large granular lymphocyte leukemia. The CDR3 has 15 amino acids. Per germline, CDR1 SGHTA and CDR2 FQGNSA. J lost 8 bases, V lost 3 bases, and 8 bases had no gene match. Whole-study results and caveats: Every T-LGLL patient had at least one immunodominant TCRbeta clonotype.

Method: immunoSEQ multiplex PCR; TCRdb's copy keeps in-frame clones and lacks some. The table includes approximately 13,000 clones, about 88% detected once. This clone was counted a single time. The antigen is undetermined. The receptor's source is a middle-aged man with T-cell large granular lymphocyte leukemia. Some clones in this sample may be carry-over from other donors' samples. Sequenced material: peripheral blood mononuclear cells. V is TRBV7-2 and J is TRBJ1-4; 8 bases line up with TRBD1. CDR3 sequence: CASSFNAGGDEKLFF. CDR3 coding DNA: TGTGCCAGCAGCTTTAATGCAGGGGGCGACGAAAAACTGTTTTTT.